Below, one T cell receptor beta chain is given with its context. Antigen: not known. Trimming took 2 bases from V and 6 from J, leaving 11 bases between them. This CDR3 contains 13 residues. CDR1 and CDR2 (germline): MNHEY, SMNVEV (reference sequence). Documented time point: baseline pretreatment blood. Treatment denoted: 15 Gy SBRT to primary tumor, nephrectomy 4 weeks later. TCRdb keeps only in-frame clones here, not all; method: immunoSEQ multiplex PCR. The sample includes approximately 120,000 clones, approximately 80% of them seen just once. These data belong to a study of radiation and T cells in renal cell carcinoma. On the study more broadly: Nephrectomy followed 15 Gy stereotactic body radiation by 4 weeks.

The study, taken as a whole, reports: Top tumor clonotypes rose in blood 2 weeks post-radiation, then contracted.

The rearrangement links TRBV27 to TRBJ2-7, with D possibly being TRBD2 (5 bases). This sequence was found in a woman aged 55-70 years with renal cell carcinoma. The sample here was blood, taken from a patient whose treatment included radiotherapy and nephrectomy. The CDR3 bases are TGTGCCAGCAGTTTAGAGGGCGCCTTCGAGCAGTACTTC. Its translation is CASSLEGAFEQYF.